Only a few counts were recorded for the clone carrying this T cell receptor beta chain. Repertoires were generated with immunoSEQ multiplex PCR, while TCRdb's copy carries only in-frame clones and drops some. The sample carries under 130,000 clones, 80% to 90% recorded once. The data originate from a study of control samples from healthy donors and cancer patients. This CDR3 has 15 residues. CDR1 SGHVS and CDR2 FQNEAQ come from the germline V gene. Trimming took 0 bases from V and 0 from J; bases not matched to a gene: 1. This TCR derives from a man in his 60s with lung cancer. The material sequenced was PBMCs. The gene calls are TRBV7-8 and TRBJ1-2; 7 positions agree with TRBD1. Here the CDR3 reads CASSLAGTANYGYTF. Written as DNA, the CDR3 is TGTGCCAGCAGCTTAGCCGGGACAGCTAACTATGGCTACACCTTC.